The sequence of this T cell receptor (beta chain) was determined in a study of blood T cell repertoires in COVID-19. At the level of the study: From T cells, B-cell-depleted T cells, or PBMCs came the material, which was cDNA or gDNA.

With 4 bases removed from V and 1 base from J, the gap between germline ends came to 7 bases. CDR3 length: 13 amino acids. Germline CDR1 is SNHLY and CDR2 is FYNNEI. Profiled with immunoSEQ multiplex PCR; TCRdb holds only in-frame clones, not every one. The table shows 200,000 to 250,000 clones, with approximately 82% occurring only once. The chain carries TRBV2 and TRBJ1-1; D unresolved. This sequence originates from a woman older than 75 with acute or convalescent COVID-19. The sample consisted of peripheral blood. The CDR3 loop is CASSGRQNTEAFF. The CDR3 DNA reads as TGTGCCAGCAGTGGTAGACAGAACACTGAAGCTTTCTTT.